The 31 T cell receptor beta chains below all came from one sample that was sequenced in a study of response to subunit inactivated influenza vaccine. TCRdb reprocessed the RT-PCR reads with MiXCR, giving one entry per CDR3 protein. This sample has about 480,000 distinct CDR3 sequences, with 25% found just once. The sample here was CD4+ T cells sorted from PBMCs, taken about 5 days after vaccination. The origin of the receptors is a man aged 45-65 years who received an inactivated influenza vaccine.

The table lists this clonotype with a few counts. J is TRBJ2-1 and V is TRBV29-1, with 7 positions matching TRBD2. This CDR3 is 12 amino acids long. Germline values: CDR1 SQVTM, CDR2 ANQGSEA. V dropped 6 bases and J dropped 2; count of bases not matched to a gene: 1. CDR3 DNA sequence: TGCAGCGTGAGCGGGGCCTACAATGAGCAGTTCTTC. It specifies CSVSGAYNEQFF.

There are a few counts of this clonotype. The chain carries TRBV28 and TRBJ1-6; TRBD1 matches 7 bases. Per the germline V gene, CDR1 is MDHEN and CDR2 is SYDVKM. The CDR3 is 12 residues long. J was trimmed by 15 bases and V by 5 bases; bases with no gene match: 7. CDR3 sequence reads: CASSPGGGNLHF. The CDR3 DNA sequence: TGTGCCAGCAGTCCAGGGGGGGGGAACCTCCACTTT.

This clonotype turned up a few times. CDR3 loop: CASSPAGTRSYEQYF. CDR3 DNA sequence: TGCGCCAGCAGCCCGGCCGGGACTAGATCCTACGAGCAGTACTTC. This chain joins TRBV5-1 and TRBJ2-7; 8 nucleotides agree with TRBD2. J lost 1 base, V lost 4 bases, and 7 bases had no gene match. This CDR3 contains 15 residues. Per germline, CDR1 SGHRS and CDR2 YFSETQ.

J is TRBJ2-7 and V is TRBV18; TRBD2 might be the D (6 bases). This CDR3 spans 14 amino acids. Germline CDR1 KGHSH, CDR2 LQKENI. Trimming left V 1 base short and J 5 bases short, with 12 bases between. CDR3 in DNA: TGTGCCAGCTCACCACTCGGGACTTTTAACGAGCAGTACTTC. It translates to CASSPLGTFNEQYF.

This clonotype was found many times. The V and J genes are TRBV10-3 and TRBJ2-7; TRBD1 matches 9 bases. The trim removed 8 bases at V and 1 base at J, leaving 9 bases unmatched. Germline loops: CDR1 ENHRY, CDR2 SYGVKD. CDR3 length: 15 residues. The CDR3 is CAIGTGGVRSYEQYF. DNA of the CDR3: TGTGCCATCGGTACAGGGGGCGTACGGTCCTACGAGCAGTACTTC.

Regarding this clonotype: A much larger clone sits a single nucleotide away, making a read error possible. The rearrangement joins TRBV4-3 to TRBJ2-3, with TRBD1 as a possible D gene (5 bases). Germline V CDR1 and CDR2: LGHNA, YSLEER. This CDR3 has 15 residues. The CDR3 coding sequence is TGCGCCAGCAGCCAATTCCAGGGAAACACAGATGCGCAGTATTTT. It is translated as CASSQFQGNTDAQYF.

V is TRBV20-1 and J is TRBJ2-1, with 10 positions matching TRBD2. The V gene end was trimmed by 5 bases and the J gene end by 8 bases; junction bases not matched to a gene: 6. The CDR3 is 13 amino acids. Germline loops: CDR1 DFQATT, CDR2 SNEGSKA (reference sequence). The CDR3 loop reads CSAATSGYHEQFF. The DNA for the CDR3 is TGCAGTGCTGCGACTAGCGGGTATCATGAGCAGTTCTTC.

V is TRBV11-1 and J is TRBJ2-1, with 12 positions matching TRBD2. Germline loops: CDR1 SGHAT, CDR2 FQDESV (reference sequence). V was clipped by 1 base and J by 7 bases; unmatched bases: 11. The CDR3 totals 18 residues. CDR3 nucleotides: TGTGCCAGCAGCTTAGAGCGGACTAGCGGGAATCCGAGGAATGAGCAGTTCTTC. Protein product: CASSLERTSGNPRNEQFF.

V is TRBV12-3 or TRBV12-4 and J is TRBJ2-2; 9 bases line up with TRBD2. The CDR3 has 14 amino acids. Unmatched junction bases numbered 4, after V lost 6 bases and J lost 5 bases. The CDR3 nucleotides read TGTGCCAGCAGGAGCCTAGCGGGGACCGGGGAGCTGTTTTTT. This encodes CASRSLAGTGELFF.

The sample holds a few counts of this clonotype. The rearrangement joins TRBV29-1 to TRBJ2-5, with D uncertain. Trimming cost V 8 bases and J 3 bases, with 10 bases left between them. Germline CDR1 SQVTM, CDR2 ANQGSEA. This CDR3 contains 11 residues. The CDR3 protein is CSPQHEETQYF. As DNA, the CDR3 is TGCAGCCCGCAACATGAAGAGACCCAGTACTTC.

This clonotype has a handful of counts. The genes are TRBV7-9 and TRBJ2-3, with 9 positions matching TRBD2. From germline, CDR1 is SEHNR and CDR2 FQNEAQ (reference sequence). The V and J ends lost 4 bases and 1 base, in that order; junction bases with no gene match: 9. The CDR3 loop spans 17 amino acids. The chain's CDR3 is CASSYAFASGGTDTQYF. CDR3 DNA: TGTGCCAGCAGCTACGCATTCGCTAGCGGGGGCACAGATACGCAGTATTTT.

The sample holds a few counts of this clonotype. The J gene is TRBJ2-7, the V gene TRBV28; 8 bases are shared with TRBD1. The CDR3 length is 14 residues. Trimming removed 3 bases from V and 7 bases from J; junction bases left unmatched: 8. Germline V CDR1 and CDR2: MDHEN, SYDVKM. The CDR3 nucleotides are TGTGCCAGCAGTTTCCCAGACAGGGGTGGGGAGCAGTACTTC. Its translation: CASSFPDRGGEQYF. Combining the CDR3 with reference TRBV28 and TRBJ2-7 gives the whole variable domain DVKVTQSSRYLVKRTGEKVFLECVQDMDHENMFWYRQDPGLGLRLIYFSYDVKMKEKGDIPEGYSVSREKKERFSLILESASTNQTSMYLCASSFPDRGGEQYFGPGTRLTVT.

In this sample, this clonotype turned up many times. The CDR3 protein is CASSVDAGGTYEQYF. In DNA form, the CDR3 reads TGTGCCAGCAGCGTAGACGCGGGAGGGACCTACGAGCAGTACTTC. The chain couples TRBV9 to TRBJ2-7; TRBD2 matches at 9 bases. Unmatched junction bases numbered 3, after V lost 0 bases and J lost 2 bases. The CDR3 extends over 15 amino acids. Germline V gene lookup returns CDR1 SGDLS and CDR2 YYNGEE.

The sample holds a few counts of this clonotype. The chain employs TRBV7-2 and TRBJ2-1; TRBD1 matches at 8 bases. With 6 bases clipped from V and 6 bases from J, the junction kept 7 bases outside the gene matches. Germline-derived CDR1 and CDR2 are SGHTA and FQGNSA. There are 14 residues in the CDR3. CDR3 in DNA: TGTGCCAGCAGTCCTCAGGGGGCGGTCAATGAGCAGTTCTTC. It is translated as CASSPQGAVNEQFF. Using reference TRBV7-2 and TRBJ2-1 for the parts outside the CDR3, the full variable domain is GAGVSQSPSNKVTEKGKDVELRCDPISGHTALYWYRQSLGQGLEFLIYFQGNSAPDKSGLPSDRFSAERTGGSVSTLTIQRTQQEDSAVYLCASSPQGAVNEQFFGPGTRLTVL.

The sample holds a few counts of this clonotype. The V call is TRBV12-3 or TRBV12-4, the J call TRBJ2-2; TRBD1 aligns across 8 bases. The CDR3 totals 18 residues. With V trimmed by 3 bases and J by 0 bases, 9 bases remained unmatched. CDR3 nucleotides: TGTGCCAGCAGTTTTTCAGGGGGCTGGGGGCCGAACACCGGGGAGCTGTTTTTT. Its translation is CASSFSGGWGPNTGELFF.

This clonotype was counted a few times. The chain uses TRBV11-1 and TRBJ2-3; D might be TRBD2 (5 bases). Trimming took off 4 bases at V and 4 bases at J, with 15 bases between the two ends. Germline CDR1 SGHAT, CDR2 FQDESV (reference sequence). CDR3 length equals 15 residues. The chain's CDR3 is CASSSEGSGADTQYF. DNA of the CDR3: TGTGCCAGCAGCTCAGAAGGGTCCGGGGCAGATACGCAGTATTTT.

There are a few counts of this clonotype. The J gene is TRBJ2-7, the V gene TRBV5-1; D call uncertain. Between the trimmed V and J ends, which lost 0 bases and 3 bases, there was a span of 7 bases. The length of the CDR3 is 13 residues. Looked up from germline, CDR1 is SGHRS and CDR2 is YFSETQ. CDR3 protein: CASSLVSNYEQYF. The CDR3 nucleotides read TGCGCCAGCAGCTTGGTTTCCAACTACGAGCAGTACTTC.

In this sample, this clonotype turned up a few times. V is TRBV6-1 and J is TRBJ1-1, with D perhaps matching TRBD1 (6 bases). Germline V gene sequence: CDR1 MNHNS, CDR2 SASEGT. V lost 4 bases, J lost 6 bases, and 12 bases lay in between. This CDR3 is 13 amino acids long. This CDR3 reads CASSAPQGAEAFF. In nucleotides, the CDR3 is TGTGCCAGCAGTGCGCCACAGGGTGCTGAAGCTTTCTTT.

This chain joins TRBV5-1 and TRBJ2-7; perhaps TRBD1 as D (5 bases). CDR1 is SGHRS and CDR2 is YFSETQ in the germline V gene. The CDR3 is 17 residues long. The V and J ends lost 0 bases and 1 base respectively, with 17 bases between them. CDR3 residues: CASSLGTRQGSSYEQYF. The CDR3, as DNA: TGCGCCAGCAGCTTGGGCACCCGGCAGGGATCTTCCTACGAGCAGTACTTC. Using reference TRBV5-1 and TRBJ2-7 for the parts outside the CDR3, the full variable domain is KAGVTQTPRYLIKTRGQQVTLSCSPISGHRSVSWYQQTPGQGLQFLFEYFSETQRNKGNFPGRFSGRQFSNSRSEMNVSTLELGDSALYLCASSLGTRQGSSYEQYFGPGTRLTVT.

The chain uses TRBV12-3 or TRBV12-4 and TRBJ2-2; no clear D. The CDR3 consists of 14 residues. Between the trimmed V and J ends, which lost 7 bases and 5 bases, there was a span of 14 bases. The CDR3 nucleotides are TGTGCCAGCACCCTTTTAGGGCCGACCGGGGAGCTGTTTTTT. Translated, it gives CASTLLGPTGELFF.

This rearrangement joins TRBV6-4 to TRBJ2-2, with D unclear. Per germline, CDR1 MRHNA and CDR2 SNTAGT. The CDR3 runs to 16 residues. V gave up 3 bases and J gave up 2 bases, with 13 bases separating them. This CDR3 is CASSESRRANTGELFF. The CDR3, as DNA: TGTGCCAGCAGTGAAAGTCGACGAGCAAACACCGGGGAGCTGTTTTTT.

V gene TRBV20-1 combines with J gene TRBJ2-7; 9 nucleotides align to TRBD2. Germline trimming cut 3 bases from V and 4 bases from J; bases unmatched to any gene: 7. The CDR3 has 14 amino acids. Germline V gives CDR1 DFQATT, CDR2 SNEGSKA (reference sequence). As DNA, the CDR3 is TGCAGTGCTAGTGCGGGACTAGCCGGGTACGAGCAGTACTTC. This gives the protein CSASAGLAGYEQYF.

In its sample, this clonotype was seen a few times. The rearrangement links TRBV28 to TRBJ2-1; unclear D gene. Germline V gives CDR1 MDHEN, CDR2 SYDVKM. Trimming removed 1 base at V and 8 bases at J, with 6 bases between. This CDR3 is built from 12 residues. This chain's CDR3 is CASSLYRDEQFF. In DNA, the CDR3 is TGTGCCAGCAGTTTATATCGGGATGAGCAGTTCTTC.

V gene TRBV20-1 combines with J gene TRBJ1-2; a possible D gene is TRBD1 (6 bases). The CDR3 runs 13 residues. Germline lookup yields CDR1 DFQATT and CDR2 SNEGSKA (reference sequence). V was pared by 2 bases and J by 4 bases, with 11 bases between. CDR3 bases: TGCAGTGCTAGAAGCGGGGGCAGCTATGGCTACACCTTC. It codes for CSARSGGSYGYTF.

The gene calls are TRBV12-3 or TRBV12-4 and TRBJ2-7; 9 bases fit TRBD2. V shed 5 bases, J shed 3 bases, and the junction held 11 bases outside the gene matches. The CDR3 is 16 residues long. CDR3 protein: CASSGPTSGSLYEQYF. The CDR3 DNA sequence: TGTGCCAGCAGTGGACCGACTAGCGGAAGCCTCTACGAGCAGTACTTC.

This chain links TRBV15 with TRBJ2-4; the D gene is possibly TRBD2 (6 bases). Germline V CDR1 and CDR2: LNHNV, YYDKDF (reference sequence). With 0 bases removed from V and 2 bases from J, the gap between germline ends came to 14 bases. The CDR3 is 17 residues long. CDR3 sequence reads: CATSRDLGGRSKNIQYF. Written as DNA, the CDR3 is TGTGCCACCAGCAGAGATTTGGGGGGACGGTCCAAAAACATTCAGTACTTC.

Ten or more counts support this clonotype. The CDR3 nucleotides are TGTGCCAGCCAAGAGAGCGGGACCTCCCCAAGGTACTTC. The encoded protein is CASQESGTSPRYF. This chain connects TRBV6-2 or TRBV6-3 to TRBJ2-7, with 7 bases fitting TRBD2. Germline loops: CDR1 MNHEY, CDR2 SVGEGT. V was pared by 8 bases and J by 12 bases, with 16 bases of the junction left unmatched. This CDR3 spans 13 amino acids.

This clonotype was recorded a few times. The V and J genes are TRBV20-1 and TRBJ1-2; unclear D gene. The CDR3 runs 10 residues. Looked up from germline, CDR1 is DFQATT and CDR2 is SNEGSKA (reference sequence). Trimming took off 6 bases at V and 8 bases at J, with 10 bases between the two ends. CDR3 sequence reads: CSADLGGYTF. The CDR3 coding sequence is TGCAGTGCAGACCTAGGCGGCTACACCTTC.

This clonotype was seen only a few times. CDR3 nucleotide sequence: TGTGCCAGCAGCTCACTCCCAGATAGCTCCTACAATGAGCAGTTCTTC. This codes for CASSSLPDSSYNEQFF. The J gene is TRBJ2-1, the V gene TRBV5-6; D call uncertain. The CDR3 runs to 16 residues. Germline CDR1 reads SGHDT; CDR2 reads YYEEEE. Between the trimmed V and J ends, which lost 3 bases and 0 bases, there was a span of 13 bases.

In its sample, this clonotype was seen many times. The chain links TRBV27 to TRBJ1-1; 7 positions agree with TRBD1. With V trimmed by 6 bases and J by 1 base, 8 bases remained unmatched. Germline V gives CDR1 MNHEY, CDR2 SMNVEV (reference sequence). This CDR3 spans 15 amino acids. DNA for the CDR3: TGTGCCAGCAGGGAGACAGGGCTCGGGAACACTGAAGCTTTCTTT. It codes for CASRETGLGNTEAFF.

This clonotype was recorded a few times. This sequence joins TRBV20-1 and TRBJ1-2; D is ambiguous. Between the trimmed V and J ends, which lost 4 bases and 4 bases, there was a span of 10 bases. Germline V lookup: CDR1 DFQATT, CDR2 SNEGSKA (reference sequence). The CDR3 length is 12 residues. CDR3: CSATDEGYGYTF. The DNA for the CDR3 is TGCAGTGCTACCGACGAGGGCTATGGCTACACCTTC.